This TCR beta chain was recovered during a study of cytomegalovirus exposure and HLA in healthy donors. Study conclusions and caveats: The majority of CMV-associated TCR beta chains were reported as apparently HLA-restricted in a later analysis.

Remarks on this clone: What it binds is not known.

Germline CDR1 is MGHRA and CDR2 is YSYEKL. The CDR3 runs 19 residues. J lost 2 bases, V lost 1 base, and 11 bases had no gene match. The PCR employed 60 Vbeta primers together with 13 Jbeta primers. Profiling relied on immunoSEQ multiplex PCR, and the TCRdb table lists in-frame clones only, not all of them. The repertoire holds fewer than 350,000 clones, around 90% seen once, with about 2.5% in the top ten. The TCR was taken from a woman aged 18-30 years in good health and CMV-seronegative. The chain has TRBV4-1 and TRBJ1-5, with 10 nucleotides matching TRBD1. Sequences were obtained from PBMCs. The CDR3 is CASSQAGTGAKRGNQPQHF. In DNA, the CDR3 is TGCGCCAGCAGCCAAGCTGGGACAGGGGCTAAGCGGGGCAATCAGCCCCAGCATTTT.